The T cell receptor beta chain described here comes from a study of T cell repertoires in cytomegalovirus infection. Study details: Both a matching HLA type and CMV infection were indicated by public TCR beta signatures. Study observations and caveats: Using cumulative public TCR beta family frequency, the authors identified those who carried CMV together with the relevant HLA. HLA-C-restricted CMV clonotypes gave the most frequent clonotype in two of eight donors.

Between the trimmed V and J ends, which lost 7 bases and 2 bases, there was a span of 9 bases. The CDR3 length is 14 residues. The V gene's germline CDR1 is SGHTA and CDR2 FQGTGA. One entry per CDR3 protein, called by TCRdb with MiXCR from the reads. The sample shows around 180,000 distinct CDR3 sequences, 28% of them seen only once. There are many counts of this clonotype. The antigen remains unidentified. The clonotype comes from a human donor in good health (CMV status not recorded). Some clones in this sample may be carry-over from other donors' samples. Sequenced: PBMCs. The chain uses TRBV7-3 and TRBJ2-6, with no clear D. Here the CDR3 DNA reads TGTGCCAGCACTAATGACCCTGGGGCCAACGTCCTGACTTTC. The encoded protein is CASTNDPGANVLTF.